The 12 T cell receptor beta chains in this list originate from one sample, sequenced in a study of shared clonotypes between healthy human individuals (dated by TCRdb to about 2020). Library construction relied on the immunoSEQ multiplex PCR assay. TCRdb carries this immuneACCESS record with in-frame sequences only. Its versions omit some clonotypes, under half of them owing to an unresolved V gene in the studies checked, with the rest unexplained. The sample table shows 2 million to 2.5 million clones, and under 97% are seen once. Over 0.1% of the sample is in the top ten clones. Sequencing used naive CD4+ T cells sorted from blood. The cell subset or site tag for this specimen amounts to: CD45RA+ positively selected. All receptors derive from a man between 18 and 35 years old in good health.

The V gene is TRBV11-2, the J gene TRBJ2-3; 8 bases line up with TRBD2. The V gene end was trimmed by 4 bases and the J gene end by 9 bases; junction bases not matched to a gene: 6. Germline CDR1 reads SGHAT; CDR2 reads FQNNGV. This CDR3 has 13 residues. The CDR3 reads CASSSERGTTQYF. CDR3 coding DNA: TGTGCCAGCAGCTCCGAGCGGGGGACGACGCAGTATTTT.

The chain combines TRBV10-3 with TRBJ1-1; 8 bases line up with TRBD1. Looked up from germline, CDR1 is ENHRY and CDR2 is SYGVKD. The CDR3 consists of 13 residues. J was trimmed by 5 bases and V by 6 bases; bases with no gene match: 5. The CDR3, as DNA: TGTGCCATCAGCAGGGGGCCGGGGACTGAAGCTTTCTTT. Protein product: CAISRGPGTEAFF.

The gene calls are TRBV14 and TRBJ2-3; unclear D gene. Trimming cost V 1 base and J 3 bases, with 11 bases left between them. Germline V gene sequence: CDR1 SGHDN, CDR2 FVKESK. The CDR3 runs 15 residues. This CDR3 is CASSQVSAATDTQYF. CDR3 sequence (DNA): TGTGCCAGCAGCCAAGTTTCGGCAGCAACAGATACGCAGTATTTT. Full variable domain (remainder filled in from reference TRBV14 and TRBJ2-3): EAGVTQFPSHSVIEKGQTVTLRCDPISGHDNLYWYRRVMGKEIKFLLHFVKESKQDESGMPNNRFLAERTGGTYSTLKVQPAELEDSGVYFCASSQVSAATDTQYFGPGTRLTVL.

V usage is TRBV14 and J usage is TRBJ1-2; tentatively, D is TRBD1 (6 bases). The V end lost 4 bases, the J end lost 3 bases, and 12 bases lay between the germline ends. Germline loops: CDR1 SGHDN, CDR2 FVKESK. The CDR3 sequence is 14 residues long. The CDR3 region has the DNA TGTGCCAGCAGCCCTAGACAGGACTACTATGGCTACACCTTC. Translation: CASSPRQDYYGYTF.

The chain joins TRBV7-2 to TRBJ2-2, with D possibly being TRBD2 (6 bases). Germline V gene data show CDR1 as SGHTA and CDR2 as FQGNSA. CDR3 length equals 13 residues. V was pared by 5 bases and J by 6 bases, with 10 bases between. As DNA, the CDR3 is TGTGCCAGCAGCGCCACTAGCTCCGGGGAGCTGTTTTTT. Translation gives CASSATSSGELFF.

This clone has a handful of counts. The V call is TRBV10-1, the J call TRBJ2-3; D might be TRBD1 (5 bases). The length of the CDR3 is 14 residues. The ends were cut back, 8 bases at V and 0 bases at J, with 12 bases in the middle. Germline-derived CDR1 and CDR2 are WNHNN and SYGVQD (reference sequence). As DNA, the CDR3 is TGCGCCAGCTCACAGGACGCTAGCACAGATACGCAGTATTTT. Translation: CASSQDASTDTQYF.

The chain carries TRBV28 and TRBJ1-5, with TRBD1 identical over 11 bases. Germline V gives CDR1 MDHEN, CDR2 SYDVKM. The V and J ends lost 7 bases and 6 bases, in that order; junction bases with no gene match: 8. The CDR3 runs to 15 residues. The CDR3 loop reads CASTPRDRGGQPQHF. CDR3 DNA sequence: TGTGCCAGCACCCCCAGGGACAGGGGGGGTCAGCCCCAGCATTTT.

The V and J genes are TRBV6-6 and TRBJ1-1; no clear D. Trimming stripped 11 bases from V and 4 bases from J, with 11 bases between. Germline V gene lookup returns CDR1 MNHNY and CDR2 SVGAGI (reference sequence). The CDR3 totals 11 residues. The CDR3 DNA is TGTGCCCGGGTCGACGCCACTGAAGCTTTCTTT. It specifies CARVDATEAFF.

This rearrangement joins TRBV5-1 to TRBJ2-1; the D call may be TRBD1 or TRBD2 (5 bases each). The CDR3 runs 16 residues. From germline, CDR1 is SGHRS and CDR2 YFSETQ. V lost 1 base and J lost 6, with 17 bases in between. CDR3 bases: TGCGCCAGCAGCTTGATGCCCTCGGGGACCCTCAATGAGCAGTTCTTC. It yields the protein CASSLMPSGTLNEQFF.

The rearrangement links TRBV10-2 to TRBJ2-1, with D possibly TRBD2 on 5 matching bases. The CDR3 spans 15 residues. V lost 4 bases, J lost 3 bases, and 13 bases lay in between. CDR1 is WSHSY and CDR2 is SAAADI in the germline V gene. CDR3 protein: CASSVEGHGYNEQFF. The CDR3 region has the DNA TGCGCCAGCAGTGTAGAGGGCCACGGCTACAATGAGCAGTTCTTC.

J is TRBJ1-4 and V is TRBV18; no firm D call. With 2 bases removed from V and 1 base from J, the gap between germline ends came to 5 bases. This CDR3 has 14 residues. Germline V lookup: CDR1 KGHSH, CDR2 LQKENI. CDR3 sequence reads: CASSPALTNEKLFF. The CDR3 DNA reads TGTGCCAGCTCACCAGCATTAACTAATGAAAAACTGTTTTTT.

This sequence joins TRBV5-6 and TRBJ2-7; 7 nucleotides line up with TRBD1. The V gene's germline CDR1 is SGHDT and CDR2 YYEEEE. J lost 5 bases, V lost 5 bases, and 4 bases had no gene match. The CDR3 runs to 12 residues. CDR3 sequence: CASRRGHDEQYF. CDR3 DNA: TGTGCCAGCAGGAGGGGGCACGACGAGCAGTACTTC.